The T cell receptor (beta chain) under discussion was sequenced for a study of immune evolution from preneoplasia to lung adenocarcinoma. Nucleic acids came from premalignant or tumor cells enriched by macro-dissection. CDR1 is LGHNA, CDR2 YSLEER, per germline. The CDR3 is 13 amino acids. Generated by immunoSEQ multiplex PCR, the TCRdb table keeps only in-frame clones and is missing some. Of under 7,000 clones listed, around 80% are singletons. Turning to this clone: The junction departs from germline at one end; a sequencing error may be responsible.

This receptor was taken from a person aged 45-65 years with lung adenocarcinoma. The sample taken for sequencing was FFPE invasive lung adenocarcinoma tissue. This chain joins TRBV4-3 and TRBJ2-1; maybe TRBD2 (5 bases). The chain's CDR3 is CTSSPELRRRQFF. The CDR3 DNA is TGCACCAGCAGCCCCGAGTTGCGGAGGCGTCAGTTCTTC.